This record concerns one T cell receptor (beta chain) sequence. Germline CDR1 is GTSNPN and CDR2 is SVGIG (reference sequence). The ends were cut back, 3 bases at V and 2 bases at J, with 11 bases in the middle. The CDR3 runs 14 residues. The data stem from a study of blood T cell repertoires in COVID-19. Looking at the study overall: COVID-19 samples from acute and convalescent phases originated in the United States, Italy and Spain. PBMCs, B-cell-depleted T cells, or T cells provided the cDNA or gDNA that made up the material.

Source study methods: By means of reference gene primer amplification, nucleated cell counts were estimated. Produced via immunoSEQ multiplex PCR; TCRdb's table is partial and in-frame only. The DNA gave D and trimming, while V, J and clone size come from that table. In the table there are over 250,000 clones, roughly nine tenths of which are singletons. What was sequenced was peripheral blood. The chain links TRBV30 to TRBJ1-3, with a weak D call TRBD1 (6 bases). The source is a man over 45 with acute or convalescent COVID-19. The chain's CDR3 is CAWRGRGAGNTIYF. Written as DNA, the CDR3 is TGTGCCTGGAGGGGCAGGGGAGCTGGAAACACCATATATTTT.